This T cell receptor (beta chain) was observed in a study of cytomegalovirus exposure and HLA in healthy donors (dated by TCRdb to about 2017). Notes on the research overall: According to an earlier analysis of a few hundred of the donors, 150 million to 200 million T cells yielded 117 million unique TCR beta sequences and about 300 Gb of sequence data. An early release that covered approximately 600 HLA-typed donors contained about 290 gigabases of sequencing data and 85 million to 100 million unique TCR sequences. Of the approximately 400 genotyped donors, about 80% fell in the genetic ancestry cluster associated with self-reported Caucasian donors. The aim of the study was to test whether cataloging public T cell receptors could identify signatures of past pathogen exposure. The study profiled the T cell repertoires of about 720 subjects by immunosequencing and related them to cytomegalovirus serostatus. Along with the approximately 650-subject first cohort, a separate validation cohort of over a hundred different subjects was used. To predict cytomegalovirus infection status, the study brought together high-throughput TCR immunosequencing, statistical association of individual TCRs with disease status, and machine learning. A later analysis re-examined previously published TCR beta repertoires from more than 600 donors and added high-resolution HLA genotyping to investigate patterns of TCR occurrence. Rather than drawing on any new phenotypic data, the later analysis identified candidate immune exposures from TCR beta sequences and the way those sequences occurred across donors. An earlier analysis of around 580 of the donors used high-throughput TCR beta sequencing to judge whether each TCR beta V gene segment behaved as functional or pseudogenic. Alongside the repertoire data, information on donor age, sex, ethnicity and CMV serostatus was compiled. Genome-wide SNP genotypes for about 65% of the roughly 670 donors were used in a later genetic analysis, which treated that subset as a discovery cohort. All discovery cohort repertoires had been generated using a single sequencing platform. Both class I and class II loci were covered by HLA typing, at four-digit resolution. The number of donors typed differed by locus, with roughly 620-630 for A, B, C, DRB1 and DQB1, over 500 for DQA1, 600 to 610 for DPA1, and some 470 for DPB1. Roughly 5 DR-DQ haplotypes were handled as single units for association and clustering, since linkage in the cohort was strong. Among about 410 genotyped donors of the cohort, an average of around 250,000 unique TCR beta nucleotide sequences was sequenced per donor, of which roughly 17% were non-productive. On the study overall, not on this receptor specifically: The authors suggested that the approach could potentially be generalized to other disease states and immunological phenotypes. Correlated functional status among segregating V segments might be attributable to linkage disequilibrium, but an unknown experimental factor could not be ruled out. A later analysis reported that several top co-occurrence clusters appeared linked to parvovirus B19, influenza, CMV and Epstein-Barr virus. A further reported finding was that TCR beta sequences accurately predicted the HLA-A and HLA-B alleles for most subjects in the first cohort. According to a later analysis, most CMV-associated TCR beta chains appeared to be HLA-restricted, and the HLA associations seemed to be driven largely by CMV exposure. Because counts were too low, 15 to 20 rarely observed V segments, including chromosome 9 orphons, were excluded from the earlier analysis of some 590 of the donors. Sequencing depth was assumed to be roughly uniform across donors in the presence/absence analyses, though that assumption may not hold. A later analysis associated approximately 17,000 TCR beta sequences with specific HLA alleles at a false discovery rate of 0.05. An association between a missense DCLRE1C variant and V-gene and J-gene trimming of TCR beta chains was found in a later genetic analysis and replicated in an independent cohort. The classifier was reported to diagnose cytomegalovirus status with high specificity and sensitivity in both the original cohort and the validation cohort. In this cohort, only TCR beta chains were sequenced, and detectable features were limited by the absence of alpha or paired-chain data. Across donors, most TCR sequences were observed very rarely, whereas some public TCRs were present in many individuals. The study listed 164 TCR beta chains as associated with cytomegalovirus. A later analysis found that TCR association rates varied across HLA loci, with DRB1 alleles showing the most associated TCRs and HLA-C alleles the fewest. When HLA alleles, especially DR and DQ, strongly co-occurred, attributing TCR associations to individual alleles was difficult. Because some donors lacked HLA typing at each locus, the association tests relied only on the typed subset. A group of highly shared sequence variants was considered likely to be a technical artifact of the sequencing pipeline. Immune exposure information for the cohort was limited to CMV serostatus. Compared with equally common non-associated chains, HLA-associated TCR beta chains in a later analysis were more clonally expanded and had lower generation probabilities. In a later genetic analysis, fewer N-insertions in productive TCRs were reported among donors in an Asian-associated ancestry cluster than the approximately 630-donor mean. In an earlier analysis of fewer than 750 of the donors, most TCR beta V segments were observed in productive rearrangements about 90% or about 30% of the time, broadly matching IMGT annotations. Three of the identified cytomegalovirus-associated TCR beta chains were confirmed in vitro to be specific for cytomegalovirus antigens.

The cohort consisted of approximately 690 healthy bone marrow donors. At the time of sampling, every cohort member was nominally healthy, though immune exposures that went unrecorded were likely present. The donor was CMV seropositive and belonged to the group of about 290 seropositive cohort members. A peripheral blood sample was collected from each donor, and TCR beta sequencing was performed on peripheral blood mononuclear cells. The Qiagen DNeasy Blood Extraction Kit was used to extract genomic DNA from the blood cell samples. The library was made by the immunoSEQ multiplex PCR assay. A mixture of 60 forward primers for TCR Vbeta segments and 13 reverse primers for TCR Jbeta segments was used in the multiplex PCR. Amplification of the CDR3 region of rearranged TCR beta genes was performed with a multiplex PCR assay on genomic DNA. The Illumina HiSeq System was used to sequence the amplified TCR beta libraries as 87-base-pair reads. Under the source paper's analysis protocol: A later analysis counted approximately 84 million unique TCR beta chains across the 690 or so repertoires, and some 12 million of these chains were shared by at least two donors. A nearest-neighbor algorithm error-corrected the raw reads and collapsed the reads into unique sequences, merging closely related sequences to remove PCR and sequencing errors. Alignment of CDR3 sequences to IMGT reference sequences was used to assign V, D and J gene segments. Each retained sequence needed at least a six-nucleotide match to both a V gene segment and a J gene segment. Rearrangements were classified as productive when the CDR3 lacked stop codons and remained in frame with V and J, and all other rearrangements were classified as non-productive. CDR3 was defined according to IMGT convention as the region running from the second conserved V-encoded cysteine to the conserved J-encoded phenylalanine. In an earlier analysis of around 600 of the donors, sequences lacking an unambiguous match to a single V gene segment were excluded. An earlier analysis of 500 to 600 of the donors classified V segments as functional when productive rearrangements were above 56.7% and as segregating when the standard deviation between donors was above 5%. A statistical classification framework was developed to diagnose cytomegalovirus status using the catalog of TCR beta chain sequences. A later analysis assigned V and J genes by comparing TCR nucleotide sequences with IMGT/GENE-DB human TR gene sequences. Using the TCRdist pipeline, a later analysis assigned CDR3 sequences along with most-parsimonious VDJ recombination scenarios. In a later analysis, every TCR beta chain was defined by the combination of its CDR3 amino acid sequence and its V-gene family, and reads without a unique V-gene family were dropped. As a way to deal with suspected cross-contamination and a sequencing artifact, a later analysis dropped 450 to 700 nucleotide sequences that were highly shared and had low generation probability. In a later analysis, a clonal expansion index for each public chain was calculated from normalized within-repertoire ranks of inferred template counts. In a later analysis, generation probabilities were computed with a VDJ recombination model fitted to out-of-frame rearrangements, and the resulting probabilities were checked against IGoR. A later analysis scored TCR-TCR, TCR-HLA and TCR-CMV co-occurrence with hypergeometric tests, applying a repertoire-size bias correction to TCR pairs. False discovery rates were estimated in a later analysis by permuting HLA or CMV assignments 20 times. A later analysis grouped co-occurring TCRs with DBSCAN, adding TCRdist sequence similarity when clustering within HLA-allele-positive subsets. Co-occurrence clustering excluded repertoires with fewer than 30,000 or more than 120,000 public chains, plus five with anomalous nucleotide sharing. TCRdb obtained this table from immuneACCESS and retained in-frame rearrangements with V and J assigned. These tables miss some clones; where compared with another copy, unresolved V genes account for less than half of the shortfall, and the remainder is unexplained. Clone size and V and J calls were adopted from that table, with D and trimming inferred from the DNA. Counted in this sample were 100,000 to 150,000 clones; 80% to 90% of them appeared once. The leading ten clones occupy approximately 3.5% of the sample.

On this clone itself: Its antigen is still unknown. No much larger clone is present one base from it, and per-base qualities are unavailable.

The specimen was PBMCs. This receptor was identified in a woman between 40 and 55 years old in good health and CMV-seropositive.

CDR3 protein: CASSLVVACGYTF. The sequence in DNA is TGTGCCAGCAGCTTAGTTGTGGCATGTGGCTACACCTTC. The chain was built from TRBV11-2 and TRBJ1-2; the D gene cannot be named for sure. The CDR3 covers 13 residues, taking in both the cysteine and the phenylalanine. Only CDR3 DNA is held: 39 bases, read in frame from base 1. V sheds 1 base and J sheds 7 bases, leaving 10 bases between their ends. The germline V gene gives CDR1 as SGHAT and CDR2 as FQNNGV.